These 2 T cell receptor beta chains originate from one sample sequenced in a study of T cell clonotyping in hematopoietic cell transplantation. Data came from immunoSEQ multiplex PCR; TCRdb stores just in-frame clones and leaves some out. In the table there are around 3,600 clones, roughly 18% of which are singletons. The specimen comprised peripheral blood mononuclear cells, sampled 30 days after allogeneic stem cell transplant. These receptors were collected from a male patient between 50 and 60 years old who had an allogeneic stem cell transplant from a related donor, so the T cells may come from the graft donor. Some clones in this sample may be carry-over from other donors' samples.

This clone has only a few counts. The chain recombines TRBV7-2 with TRBJ1-2; D might be TRBD1 (6 bases). The CDR3 extends over 14 amino acids. V gave up 2 bases and J gave up 3 bases, with 10 bases separating them. The germline V gene has CDR1 SGHTA and CDR2 FQGNSA. CDR3 amino acids: CASSLLGQDYGYTF. CDR3 bases: TGTGCCAGCAGCTTACTGGGACAAGACTATGGCTACACCTTC.

This clone was seen once. V gene TRBV30 combines with J gene TRBJ2-3, with TRBD2 identical over 12 bases. V gave up 4 bases and J gave up 2 bases; unmatched junction bases: 4. The germline V gene encodes CDR1 GTSNPN and CDR2 SVGIG (reference sequence). The CDR3 totals 15 residues. The CDR3 is CAWTGLAGLTDTQYF. The CDR3 DNA reads TGTGCCTGGACCGGACTAGCGGGACTCACAGATACGCAGTATTTT. The full variable domain, completed using reference TRBV30 and TRBJ2-3, is SQTIHQWPATLVQPVGSPLSLECTVEGTSNPNLYWYRQAAGRGLQLLFYSVGIGQISSEVPQNLSASRPQDRQFILSSKKLLLSDSGFYLCAWTGLAGLTDTQYFGPGTRLTVL.